The 28 T cell receptor beta chains below all came from one sample that was sequenced in a study of blood T cell repertoires in COVID-19. TCRdb's table, derived via immunoSEQ multiplex PCR, lists solely in-frame clones and lacks some. The sample has about half a million clones; 80% to 90% are singletons. The sequenced sample was peripheral blood. The receptors were sampled from a human donor in a cohort sampled during active COVID-19.

The chain has TRBV6-1 and TRBJ1-2; perhaps TRBD1 as D (6 bases). CDR1 and CDR2 from the germline V gene are MNHNS and SASEGT. The length of the CDR3 is 14 residues. With 1 base removed from V and 8 bases from J, the gap between germline ends came to 14 bases. Written as DNA, the CDR3 is TGTGCCAGCAGTGAAGGGTGGGGGCTACAAGGCTACACCTTC. Translation: CASSEGWGLQGYTF.

The rearrangement joins TRBV4-2 to TRBJ2-3; 7 bases align to TRBD2. Germline lookup yields CDR1 LGHNA and CDR2 YNFKEQ. This CDR3 has 15 residues. With 0 bases clipped from V and 5 bases from J, the junction kept 5 bases outside the gene matches. The CDR3 coding sequence is TGTGCCAGCAGCCAAGAGGCAATAGCGGGAGATACGCAGTATTTT. This gives the protein CASSQEAIAGDTQYF.

The chain carries TRBV18 and TRBJ1-3; a possible D gene is TRBD1 (5 bases). This CDR3 is built from 13 residues. Trimming cost V 3 bases and J 8 bases, with 11 bases left between them. CDR1 and CDR2 from the germline V gene are KGHSH and LQKENI. CDR3 nucleotide sequence: TGTGCCAGCTCACCCCCATCCAGGGACACCATATATTTT. Protein: CASSPPSRDTIYF.

CDR3 nucleotide sequence: TGTGCCAGCAGCTTAATGTCTAGCGGGAGAGGTGAGCAGTTCTTC. It encodes CASSLMSSGRGEQFF. The chain combines TRBV7-3 with TRBJ2-1; 10 bases agree with TRBD2. Germline values: CDR1 SGHTA, CDR2 FQGTGA. The CDR3 covers 15 residues. V lost 1 base and J lost 9; bases outside the gene matches: 6. Variable domain in full (rest from reference TRBV7-3 and TRBJ2-1): GAGVSQTPSNKVTEKGKYVELRCDPISGHTALYWYRQSLGQGPEFLIYFQGTGAADDSGLPNDRFFAVRPEGSVSTLKIQRTERGDSAVYLCASSLMSSGRGEQFFGPGTRLTVL.

The V and J genes are TRBV12-3 or TRBV12-4 and TRBJ2-1; TRBD2 matches at 7 bases. This CDR3 has 11 amino acids. Trimming at V came to 6 bases and at J to 14 bases, leaving 7 bases not matched to a gene. CDR3 bases: TGTGCCAGCAGATGGGCTGCGGGGGAGTTCTTC. Its protein is CASRWAAGEFF.

The chain employs TRBV18 and TRBJ1-2, with 9 positions matching TRBD1. The V segment lost 3 bases and the J segment 2 bases; nucleotides outside the gene matches: 13. The CDR3 loop spans 18 amino acids. The germline CDR1 and CDR2 sequences are KGHSH and LQKENI. The CDR3 DNA sequence: TGTGCCAGCTCACCCTCGGGTACAGGGGGCTTTGGGAACTATGGCTACACCTTC. Its translation: CASSPSGTGGFGNYGYTF. Together with reference TRBV18 and TRBJ1-2, the CDR3 gives the full variable domain: NAGVMQNPRHLVRRRGQEARLRCSPMKGHSHVYWYRQLPEEGLKFMVYLQKENIIDESGMPKERFSAEFPKEGPSILRIQQVVRGDSAAYFCASSPSGTGGFGNYGYTFGSGTRLTVV.

The V and J genes are TRBV13 and TRBJ2-2, with 9 bases fitting TRBD2. CDR1 and CDR2 from the germline V gene are PRHDT and FYEKMQ (reference sequence). CDR3 length: 16 amino acids. The V segment lost 4 bases and the J segment 3 bases; nucleotides outside the gene matches: 6. CDR3 coding DNA: TGTGCCAGCAGCTCCAACCTAGCGGGGCACACCGGGGAGCTGTTTTTT. Its translation is CASSSNLAGHTGELFF.

This chain joins TRBV27 and TRBJ2-3, with D possibly matching TRBD1 (5 bases). V gave up 7 bases and J gave up 2 bases, with 10 bases separating them. Germline loops: CDR1 MNHEY, CDR2 SMNVEV (reference sequence). CDR3 size: 13 residues. The CDR3 sequence: CASIGGHTDTQYF. The CDR3 DNA sequence: TGTGCCAGCATAGGCGGACACACAGATACGCAGTATTTT.

The rearrangement uses TRBV9 and TRBJ1-2, with a tentative D call TRBD1 (6 bases). Germline V gene lookup returns CDR1 SGDLS and CDR2 YYNGEE. The CDR3 totals 14 residues. V was shortened by 3 bases and J by 3 bases, with 12 bases between the two germline ends. The CDR3 DNA reads as TGTGCCAGCAGCGCAGGGGATAGTGACTATGGCTACACCTTC. Encoded protein: CASSAGDSDYGYTF.

The V gene is TRBV9, the J gene TRBJ2-1; TRBD2 aligns across 7 bases. The V gene's germline CDR1 is SGDLS and CDR2 YYNGEE. J was trimmed by 0 bases and V by 4 bases; bases with no gene match: 13. The CDR3 sequence is 18 residues long. In DNA, the CDR3 is TGTGCCAGCAGCTCCTCCCCAACCGGGACTATCTCCTACAATGAGCAGTTCTTC. Its protein product is CASSSSPTGTISYNEQFF.

On this clone: This sample includes further DNA sequences coding for the same CDR3. The rearrangement uses TRBV19 and TRBJ2-2; 7 bases are a match to TRBD1. Germline CDR1 LNHDA, CDR2 SQIVND (reference sequence). V shed 5 bases and J 1 base; nucleotides not matched to a gene: 1. This CDR3 has 14 residues. The CDR3 sequence: CASSQGVNTGELFF. The CDR3 region has the DNA TGTGCCAGTAGTCAGGGGGTGAACACCGGGGAGCTGTTTTTT.

The gene calls are TRBV11-2 and TRBJ1-2; the match to TRBD1 covers 8 bases. The CDR3 has 12 residues. Germline V gives CDR1 SGHAT, CDR2 FQNNGV. The ends lost 4 bases at V and 8 bases at J; junction bases unmatched: 3. DNA for the CDR3: TGTGCCAGCAGCTCACAGGGGGAAGGCTACACCTTC. Translated: CASSSQGEGYTF. The full variable domain, in which reference TRBV11-2 and TRBJ1-2 provide the parts outside the CDR3, is EAGVAQSPRYKIIEKRQSVAFWCNPISGHATLYWYQQILGQGPKLLIQFQNNGVVDDSQLPKDRFSAERLKGVDSTLKIQPAKLEDSAVYLCASSSQGEGYTFGSGTRLTVV.

The chain employs TRBV19 and TRBJ1-5; D is unclear. CDR1 LNHDA and CDR2 SQIVND come from the germline V gene (reference sequence). V gave up 5 bases and J gave up 0 bases, with 5 bases separating them. The CDR3 has 13 amino acids. CDR3 bases: TGTGCCAGTAGTCCTACTAGCAATCAGCCCCAGCATTTT. Amino acid sequence: CASSPTSNQPQHF.

This clone was detected once. V is TRBV30 and J is TRBJ2-1; 13 bases fit TRBD2. Trimming cost V 7 bases and J 6 bases; bases outside gene matches: 6. Looked up from germline, CDR1 is GTSNPN and CDR2 is SVGIG (reference sequence). This CDR3 is 14 amino acids long. CDR3 protein: CALTTSGRANEQFF. The DNA for the CDR3 is TGTGCCTTAACCACTAGCGGGAGGGCCAATGAGCAGTTCTTC.

This clone appeared a few times. The chain joins TRBV7-8 to TRBJ2-2; possible D gene TRBD1, 5 bases. Germline V lookup: CDR1 SGHVS, CDR2 FQNEAQ. Trimming removed 5 bases at V and 2 bases at J, with 12 bases between. The CDR3 has 15 residues. In DNA form, the CDR3 reads TGTGCCAGCAGCCTCCGAGACAGTAACACCGGGGAGCTGTTTTTT. Translated: CASSLRDSNTGELFF.

At least ten counts were recorded for this clone. The chain is built from TRBV2 and TRBJ1-3; perhaps TRBD1 as D (6 bases). V gave up 6 bases and J gave up 3 bases, with 9 bases separating them. CDR3 length equals 13 residues. Germline V gene sequence: CDR1 SNHLY, CDR2 FYNNEI. CDR3 in amino acids: CASRQGRGNTIYF. The CDR3 coding sequence is TGTGCCAGCAGACAGGGTCGTGGAAACACCATATATTTT.

V gene TRBV4-2 combines with J gene TRBJ1-5; 8 bases align to TRBD1. CDR3 size: 16 residues. V shed 4 bases, J shed 2 bases, and the junction held 7 bases outside the gene matches. Germline CDR1 is LGHNA and CDR2 is YNFKEQ. The CDR3 region has the DNA TGTGCCAGCAGCCTTAGGGTGGGACAGGGCAATCAGCCCCAGCATTTT. This translates into CASSLRVGQGNQPQHF.

The chain uses TRBV29-1 and TRBJ2-1; TRBD2 is a possible D gene (6 bases). The CDR3 is made up of 16 amino acids. CDR1 SQVTM and CDR2 ANQGSEA come from the germline V gene. V was cut by 1 base and J by 7 bases, with 20 bases left in between. The CDR3 region is CSVEGMRRTIRNEQFF. The CDR3 region has the DNA TGCAGCGTTGAAGGTATGCGGCGGACTATTAGGAATGAGCAGTTCTTC.

This chain links TRBV5-6 with TRBJ2-4; D unresolved. Trimming took 4 bases from V and 0 from J, leaving 8 bases between them. Germline V gives CDR1 SGHDT, CDR2 YYEEEE. The CDR3 is 14 amino acids. CDR3 protein: CASSLSGAKNIQYF. CDR3 nucleotides: TGTGCCAGCAGCCTGAGTGGAGCCAAAAACATTCAGTACTTC.

This chain joins TRBV21-1 and TRBJ2-3; TRBD2, the D gene given by the table, was not confirmed from the DNA. TRBV21-1 is shown as a pseudogene. CDR3 length: 15 residues. CDR3 DNA: TGTGCCAGCAGCAAATGTGCCGTAGTACCAGATACGCAGTATTTT. Protein product: CASSKCAVVPDTQYF.

In this sample, this clone turned up many times. The chain uses TRBV5-1 and TRBJ1-2, with D maybe TRBD1 (5 bases). Germline CDR1 reads SGHRS; CDR2 reads YFSETQ. This CDR3 spans 15 amino acids. The V end lost 0 bases, the J end lost 4 bases, and 13 bases lay between the germline ends. This CDR3 is CASSLGGAGTYGYTF. The CDR3 coding sequence is TGCGCCAGCAGCTTGGGCGGGGCGGGTACCTATGGCTACACCTTC.

V gene TRBV27 combines with J gene TRBJ1-2; tentative D call: TRBD1 (6 bases). Germline CDR1 MNHEY, CDR2 SMNVEV (reference sequence). The length of the CDR3 is 13 residues. The V gene lost 3 bases and the J gene lost 3 bases, with 8 bases spanning the gap. CDR3 amino acids: CASSFRGHYGYTF. In DNA form, the CDR3 reads TGTGCCAGCAGTTTCAGGGGCCACTATGGCTACACCTTC.

The CDR3 loop is CASSPGATQGASGANVLTF. The CDR3 nucleotides are TGTGCCAGCTCACCGGGGGCTACCCAGGGGGCAAGTGGGGCCAACGTCCTGACTTTC. The chain employs TRBV18 and TRBJ2-6, with 8 positions matching TRBD1. Germline loops: CDR1 KGHSH, CDR2 LQKENI. Unmatched junction bases numbered 13, after V lost 3 bases and J lost 3 bases. CDR3 length: 19 residues.

The rearrangement joins TRBV25-1 to TRBJ1-4; D is possibly TRBD1 (5 bases). Trimming removed 4 bases at V and 8 bases at J, with 11 bases between. The germline gives CDR1 MGHDK, CDR2 SYGVNS. CDR3 length equals 13 residues. Written as DNA, the CDR3 is TGTGCCAGCAGTGTCCCAGGGTGGGAAAAACTGTTTTTT. It yields the protein CASSVPGWEKLFF.

The J gene is TRBJ1-1, the V gene TRBV14, with D hard to call. V was trimmed by 1 base and J by 1 base, leaving 4 bases between them. From germline, CDR1 is SGHDN and CDR2 FVKESK. The CDR3 has 13 amino acids. The CDR3 spells CASSQGGNTEAFF. The CDR3 region has the DNA TGTGCCAGCAGCCAAGGAGGGAACACTGAAGCTTTCTTT.

A single count supports this clone. The chain has TRBV19 and TRBJ2-1, with TRBD1 identical over 10 bases. V lost 7 bases to trimming and J lost 6 bases; unmatched junction nucleotides: 6. Germline-derived CDR1 and CDR2 are LNHDA and SQIVND (reference sequence). The CDR3 has 14 residues. CDR3 loop: CASKPRTGGNEQFF. The CDR3 DNA follows: TGTGCCAGTAAGCCTCGGACAGGGGGCAATGAGCAGTTCTTC.

The rearrangement joins TRBV12-3 or TRBV12-4 to TRBJ1-2; weak D call: TRBD1 (6 bases). The CDR3 spans 13 residues. The V and J ends lost 6 bases and 5 bases respectively, with 13 bases between them. The CDR3 sequence: CASRPTGVYGYTF. The CDR3 bases are TGTGCCAGCAGGCCGACAGGCGTATATGGCTACACCTTC.

The chain is built from TRBV6-5 and TRBJ1-5; D not resolved. Trimming cost V 6 bases and J 7 bases, with 16 bases left between them. The CDR3 runs 14 residues. From germline, CDR1 is MNHEY and CDR2 SVGAGI. This chain's CDR3 is CASSPGGSGQPQHF. The CDR3 nucleotides are TGTGCCAGCAGCCCGGGCGGTAGCGGCCAGCCCCAGCATTTT.